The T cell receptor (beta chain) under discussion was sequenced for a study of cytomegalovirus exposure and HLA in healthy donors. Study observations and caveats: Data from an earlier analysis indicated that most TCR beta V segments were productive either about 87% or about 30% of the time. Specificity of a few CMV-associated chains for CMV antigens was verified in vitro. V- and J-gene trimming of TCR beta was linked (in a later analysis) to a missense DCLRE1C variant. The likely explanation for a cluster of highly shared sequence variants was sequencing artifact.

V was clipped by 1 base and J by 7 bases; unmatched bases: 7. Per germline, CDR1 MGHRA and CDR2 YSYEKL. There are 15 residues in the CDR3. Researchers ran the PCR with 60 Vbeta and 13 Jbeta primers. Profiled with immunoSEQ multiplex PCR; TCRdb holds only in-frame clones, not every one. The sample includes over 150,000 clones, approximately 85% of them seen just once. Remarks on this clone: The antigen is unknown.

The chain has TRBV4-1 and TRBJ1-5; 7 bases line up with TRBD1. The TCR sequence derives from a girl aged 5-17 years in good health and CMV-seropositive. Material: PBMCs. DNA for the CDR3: TGCGCCAGCAGCCAAGTAGAAGGGGGCGGACAGCCCCAGCATTTT. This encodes CASSQVEGGGQPQHF.